The source of this T cell receptor beta chain is a study of CD8 T cells in Susac syndrome. Overall study context: Each patient with Susac syndrome, at the time of blood draw, was therapy-naive, on corticosteroids, or on intravenous immunoglobulin alone.

This CDR3 region has 13 residues. The V gene's germline CDR1 is MNHEY and CDR2 SMNVEV (reference sequence). Deletions cut 0 bases from V and 4 bases from J, with 7 bases between. TCR beta sequencing was performed on blood CD8+ and CD4+ T cells. The recently defined diagnostic criteria for definite or probable disease were met by the Susac syndrome patients. This clonotype was seen a single time. Reverse transcription of roughly 0.45 to 1 ug RNA was carried out with random hexamers. Amplification of the TCR beta CDR3 was carried out by immunoSEQ multiplex PCR, which spanned a total of 54 Vbeta and 13 Jbeta segments. Each CDR3 protein gets one entry after TCRdb re-called the immunoSEQ multiplex PCR reads with MiXCR. The sample contains under 70,000 distinct CDR3 sequences, 85% to 95% of which appear only once.

The chain has TRBV27 and TRBJ2-7; no firm D call. The sample consisted of CD8+ T cells from PBMCs. This clonotype originated in a human donor with Susac syndrome. The CDR3 DNA reads TGTGCCAGCAGTTTATCCCTGGGGTACGAGCAGTACTTC. Amino acids: CASSLSLGYEQYF.